The T cell receptor beta chain under discussion was sequenced for a study of blood T cell repertoires in COVID-19. Study background: Both acute and convalescent COVID-19 samples were obtained from the United States, Italy and Spain. T cells, B-cell-depleted T cells, or PBMCs supplied cDNA or gDNA.

In the source study's methods: From reference gene primer amplification, estimates of nucleated cell counts were derived. The table came from immunoSEQ multiplex PCR; TCRdb's copy has only in-frame clones and leaves some out. The V and J calls and clone size are taken from that table; D and trimming were inferred from the DNA. The sample comprises some 45,000 clones, roughly three quarters of which are singletons, and 15% to 20% rests with the top ten. This CDR3 region has 14 residues. Per the germline V gene, CDR1 is SQVTM and CDR2 is ANQGSEA. The junction had 8 bases not matched to a gene; V was cut back by 7 bases and J by 8 bases.

V usage is TRBV29-1 and J usage is TRBJ2-1; 13 nucleotides match TRBD2. The sequencing sample was made of peripheral blood. This TCR was recovered from a man aged 65 to 85 with acute or convalescent COVID-19. CDR3 DNA: TGCAGCGCCGAAACTAGCGGGGGGGTGGATGAGCAGTTCTTC. Protein product: CSAETSGGVDEQFF.